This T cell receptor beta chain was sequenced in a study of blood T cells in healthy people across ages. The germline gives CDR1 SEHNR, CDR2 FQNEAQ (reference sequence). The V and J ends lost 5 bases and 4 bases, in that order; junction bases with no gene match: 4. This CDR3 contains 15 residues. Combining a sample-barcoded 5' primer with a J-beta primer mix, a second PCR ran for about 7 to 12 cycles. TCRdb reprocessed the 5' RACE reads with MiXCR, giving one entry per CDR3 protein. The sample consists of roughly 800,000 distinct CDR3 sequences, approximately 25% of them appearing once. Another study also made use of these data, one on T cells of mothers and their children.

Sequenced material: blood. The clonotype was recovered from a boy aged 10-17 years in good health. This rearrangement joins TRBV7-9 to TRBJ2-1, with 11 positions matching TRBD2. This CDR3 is CASSQLAGEYNEQFF. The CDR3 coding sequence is TGTGCCAGCAGCCAACTAGCGGGGGAGTACAATGAGCAGTTCTTC.